Below, one T cell receptor (beta chain) is given with its context. The antigen remains undetermined. The data derive from a study of T cell responses to AZD1222 COVID-19 vaccine. The study's findings and limits: Spike was spanned by vaccine-associated CD4 TCRs, which were dominant at 160-218 and 743-854.

Clones were sequenced by immunoSEQ multiplex PCR, and TCRdb holds only the in-frame ones, with some missing. Of 110,000 to 150,000 clones listed, 85% to 95% are singletons. V lost 5 bases and J lost 10; bases outside the gene matches: 12. CDR3 length: 15 amino acids. Germline assignment: CDR1 SGHAT and CDR2 FQNNGV. This specimen consisted of peripheral blood, obtained on day 0 of AZD1222 vaccination. The TCR was taken from an adult in good health. The gene calls are TRBV11-2 and TRBJ2-1, with TRBD2 identical over 9 bases. The CDR3 region has the DNA TGTGCCAGCAGCCCTCAGGGCGGCGGGAGGGTAGAGCAGTTCTTC. Amino acids: CASSPQGGGRVEQFF.